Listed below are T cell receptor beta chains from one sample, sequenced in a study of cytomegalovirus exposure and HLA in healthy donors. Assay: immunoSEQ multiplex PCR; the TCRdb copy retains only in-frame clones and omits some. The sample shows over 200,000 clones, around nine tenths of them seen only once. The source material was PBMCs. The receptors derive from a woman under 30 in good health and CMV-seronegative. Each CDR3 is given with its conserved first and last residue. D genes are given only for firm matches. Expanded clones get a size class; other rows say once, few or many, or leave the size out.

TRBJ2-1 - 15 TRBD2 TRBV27 TGTGCCAGCAGATCCGGGACTAGCGACTACAATGAGCAGTTCTTC CASRSGTSDYNEQFF
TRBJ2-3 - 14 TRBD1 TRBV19 TGTGCCAGTAGTAGACAGGGGGCTACAGATACGCAGTATTTT CASSRQGATDTQYF
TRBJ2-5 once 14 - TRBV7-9 TGTGCCAGCAGCTCAGGGGGGACGGGAGAGACCCAGTACTTC CASSSGGTGETQYF
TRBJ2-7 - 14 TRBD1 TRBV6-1 TGTGCCAGCAGTGAAGCGGGACAGCCAGACGAGCAGTACTTC CASSEAGQPDEQYF
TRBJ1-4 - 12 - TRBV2 TGTGCCAGCAGGTACGCTACGGAAAAACTGTTTTTT CASRYATEKLFF
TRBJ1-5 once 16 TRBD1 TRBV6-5 TGTGCCAGCAGTTCGAGCAGACAGGGGAACAATCAGCCCCAGCATTTT CASSSSRQGNNQPQHF
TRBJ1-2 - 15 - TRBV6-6 TGTGCCAGCAGTCAACAGGGACCTCCTAACTATGGCTACACCTTC CASSQQGPPNYGYTF
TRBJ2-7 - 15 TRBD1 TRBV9 TGTGCCAGCAGCGTAGGGTGGGGACAGTTCTACGAGCAGTACTTC CASSVGWGQFYEQYF
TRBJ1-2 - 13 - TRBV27 TGTGCCAGCAGCGTCTCGGGGGTCTATGGCTACACCTTC CASSVSGVYGYTF
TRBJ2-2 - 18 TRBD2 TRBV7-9 TGTGCCAGCAGGAGAAATCTAGGCGCGGGGACTAGCTCCGGGGAGCTGTTTTTT CASRRNLGAGTSSGELFF
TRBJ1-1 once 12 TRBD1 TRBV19 TGTGCCAGTAGTGACGGTCCGACAGGGGCTTTCTTT CASSDGPTGAFF
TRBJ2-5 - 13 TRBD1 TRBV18 TGTGCCAGCGAACGGGACAGACAAGAGACCCAGTACTTC CASERDRQETQYF
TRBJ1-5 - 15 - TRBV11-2 TGTGCCAGCAGCTTAGAGACAGGTTACGGCCAGCCCCAGCATTTT CASSLETGYGQPQHF
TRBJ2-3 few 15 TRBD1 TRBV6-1 TGTGCCAGCAGTGAGAGGACAGGGGCAGTGGATACGCAGTATTTT CASSERTGAVDTQYF
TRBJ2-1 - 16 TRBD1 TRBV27 TGTGCCAGCAGTATTTGGGACAGGGATGTGGACAATGAGCAGTTCTTC CASSIWDRDVDNEQFF
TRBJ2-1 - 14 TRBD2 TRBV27 TGTGCCAGCAGTTTAAGCGGGGCAGGGAATGAGCAGTTCTTC CASSLSGAGNEQFF